The 5 T cell receptor beta chains below were found in one sample sequenced in a study of blood T cell repertoires in COVID-19. Using immunoSEQ multiplex PCR, the repertoire was profiled, and TCRdb retains in-frame clones only, with some absent. Found here are under 250,000 clones, over 75% of them singletons; the top ten hold about 8.2%. Sequenced sample: PBMCs or T cells enriched from blood (not recorded which). The receptors derive from a woman aged 45-65 years with acute COVID-19.

The J gene is TRBJ2-7, the V gene TRBV19, with 8 positions matching TRBD1. The CDR3 has 14 amino acids. Germline CDR1 LNHDA, CDR2 SQIVND (reference sequence). Trimming at V came to 5 bases and at J to 5 bases, leaving 8 bases not matched to a gene. This CDR3 reads CASSSQGAPNEQYF. The CDR3 region has the DNA TGTGCCAGTAGTTCTCAGGGGGCGCCCAACGAGCAGTACTTC.

The chain employs TRBV3-1 (or the pseudogene TRBV3-2) and TRBJ1-5, with a possible D match to TRBD1 (5 bases). The germline CDR1 and CDR2 sequences are LGHDT and YNNKEL (reference sequence). The CDR3 sequence is 14 residues long. Trimming removed 4 bases at V and 7 bases at J, with 14 bases between. Here the CDR3 reads CASSRGTAGQPQHF. CDR3 bases: TGTGCCAGCAGCCGAGGGACTGCCGGGCAGCCCCAGCATTTT.

The V gene is TRBV24-1, the J gene TRBJ1-2, with D perhaps TRBD1 (5 bases). Trimming left V 3 bases short and J 2 bases short, with 9 bases between. Per germline, CDR1 KGHDR and CDR2 SFDVKD. The CDR3 contains 14 residues. Here the CDR3 DNA reads TGTGCCACCAGTGATGACAGCCGAAACTATGGCTACACCTTC. Its translation: CATSDDSRNYGYTF.

This chain links TRBV12-5 with TRBJ2-7; weak D call: TRBD1 (5 bases). CDR3 length: 13 residues. Germline V gives CDR1 LGHNT, CDR2 FRNRAP. V was clipped by 0 bases and J by 7 bases, with 10 bases between them. CDR3 protein: CASGLVGVWEQYF. DNA for the CDR3: TGTGCTAGTGGTTTGGTAGGGGTTTGGGAGCAGTACTTC.

This clone has only one observation. The gene calls are TRBV27 and TRBJ2-7; TRBD1 aligns across 7 bases. V shed 4 bases and J 5 bases; nucleotides not matched to a gene: 11. This CDR3 spans 15 amino acids. Germline CDR1 MNHEY, CDR2 SMNVEV (reference sequence). This CDR3 reads CASSSNRQGNHEQYF. The CDR3 DNA follows: TGTGCCAGCAGTTCTAATCGACAGGGCAACCACGAGCAGTACTTC.